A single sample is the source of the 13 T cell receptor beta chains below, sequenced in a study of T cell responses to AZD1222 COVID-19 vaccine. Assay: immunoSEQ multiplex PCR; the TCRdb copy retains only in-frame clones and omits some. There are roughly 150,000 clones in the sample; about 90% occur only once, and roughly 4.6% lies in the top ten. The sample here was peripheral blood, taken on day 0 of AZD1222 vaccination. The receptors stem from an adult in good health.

Here the CDR3 reads CAGEGSGNTIYF. CDR3 sequence (DNA): TGTGCCGGGGAAGGCTCTGGAAACACCATATATTTT. The chain links TRBV30 to TRBJ1-3; no reliable D call. Trimming pared 8 bases from V and 0 bases from J, leaving 8 bases between. Germline-derived CDR1 and CDR2 are GTSNPN and SVGIG (reference sequence). This CDR3 region has 12 residues.

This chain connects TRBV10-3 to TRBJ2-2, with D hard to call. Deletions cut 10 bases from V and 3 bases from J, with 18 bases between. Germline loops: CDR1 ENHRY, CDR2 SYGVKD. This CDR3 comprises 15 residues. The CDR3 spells CANSAYGKDTGELFF. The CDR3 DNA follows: TGTGCCAACTCCGCCTATGGCAAGGACACCGGGGAGCTGTTTTTT.

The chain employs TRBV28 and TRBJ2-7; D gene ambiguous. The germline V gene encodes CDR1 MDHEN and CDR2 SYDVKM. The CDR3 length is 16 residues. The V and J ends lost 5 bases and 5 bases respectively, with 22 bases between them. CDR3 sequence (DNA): TGTGCCAGCAGTCCCGGCCCGACTCTATCTCCCCACGAGCAGTACTTC. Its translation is CASSPGPTLSPHEQYF.

CDR3 coding DNA: TGTGCCAGCAGCGTACAGGGGCAGGCCAAAAACATTCAGTACTTC. This sequence encodes CASSVQGQAKNIQYF. The chain couples TRBV9 to TRBJ2-4; maybe TRBD1 (6 bases). Per germline, CDR1 SGDLS and CDR2 YYNGEE. Trimming left V 1 base short and J 1 base short, with 9 bases between. CDR3 length: 15 residues.

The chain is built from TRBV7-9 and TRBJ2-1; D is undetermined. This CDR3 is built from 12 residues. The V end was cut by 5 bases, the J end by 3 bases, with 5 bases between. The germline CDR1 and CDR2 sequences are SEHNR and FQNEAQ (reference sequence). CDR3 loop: CASSKNYNEQFF. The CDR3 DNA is TGTGCCAGCAGCAAAAACTACAATGAGCAGTTCTTC. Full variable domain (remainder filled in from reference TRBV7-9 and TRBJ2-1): DTGVSQNPRHKITKRGQNVTFRCDPISEHNRLYWYRQTLGQGPEFLTYFQNEAQLEKSRLLSDRFSAERPKGSFSTLEIQRTEQGDSAMYLCASSKNYNEQFFGPGTRLTVL.

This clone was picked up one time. The CDR3 sequence is CASSAPSGTGELFF. DNA for the CDR3: TGTGCCAGCAGCGCTCCTAGCGGAACCGGGGAGCTGTTTTTT. The chain has TRBV9 and TRBJ2-2, with 7 bases aligning to TRBD2. Looked up from germline, CDR1 is SGDLS and CDR2 is YYNGEE. The CDR3 is 14 residues long. Trimming took 3 bases from V and 5 from J; bases not matched to a gene: 4.

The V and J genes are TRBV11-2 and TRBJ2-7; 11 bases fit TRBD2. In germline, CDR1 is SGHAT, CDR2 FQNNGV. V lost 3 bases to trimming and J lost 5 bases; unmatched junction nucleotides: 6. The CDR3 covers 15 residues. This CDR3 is CASSLSLAGVHEQYF. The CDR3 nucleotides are TGTGCCAGCAGCTTGTCACTAGCGGGAGTGCACGAGCAGTACTTC.

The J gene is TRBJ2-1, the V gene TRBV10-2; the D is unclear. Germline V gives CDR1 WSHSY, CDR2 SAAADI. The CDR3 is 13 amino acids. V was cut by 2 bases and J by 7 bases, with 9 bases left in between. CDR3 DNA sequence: TGCGCCAGCAGTGAGAGACATCCGAATGAGCAGTTCTTC. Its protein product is CASSERHPNEQFF.

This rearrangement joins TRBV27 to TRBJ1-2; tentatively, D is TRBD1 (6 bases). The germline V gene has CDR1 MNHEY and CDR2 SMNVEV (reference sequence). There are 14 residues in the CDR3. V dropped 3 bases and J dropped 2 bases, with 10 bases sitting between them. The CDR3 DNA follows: TGTGCCAGCAGTTTCGGTACAGGGAACTATGGCTACACCTTC. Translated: CASSFGTGNYGYTF.

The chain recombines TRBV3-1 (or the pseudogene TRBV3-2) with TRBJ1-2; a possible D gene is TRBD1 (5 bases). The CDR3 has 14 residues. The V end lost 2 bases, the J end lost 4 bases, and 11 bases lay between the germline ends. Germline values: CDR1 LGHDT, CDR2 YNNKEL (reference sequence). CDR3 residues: CASSQRGLSYGYTF. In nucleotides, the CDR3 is TGTGCCAGCAGCCAACGGGGCTTAAGCTATGGCTACACCTTC.

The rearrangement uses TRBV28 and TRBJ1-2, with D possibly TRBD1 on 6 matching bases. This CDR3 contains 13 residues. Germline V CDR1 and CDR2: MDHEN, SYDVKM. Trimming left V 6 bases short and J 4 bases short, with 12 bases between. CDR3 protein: CASRRGGTYGYTF. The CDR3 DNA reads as TGTGCCAGCAGAAGGGGGGGAACCTATGGCTACACCTTC.

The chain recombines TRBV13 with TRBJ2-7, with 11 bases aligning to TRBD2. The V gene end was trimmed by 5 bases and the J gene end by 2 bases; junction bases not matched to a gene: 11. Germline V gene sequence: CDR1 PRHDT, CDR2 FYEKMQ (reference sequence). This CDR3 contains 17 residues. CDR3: CASSLYSTGLAAYEQYF. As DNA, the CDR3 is TGTGCCAGCAGCCTTTACTCGACGGGACTAGCGGCCTACGAGCAGTACTTC.

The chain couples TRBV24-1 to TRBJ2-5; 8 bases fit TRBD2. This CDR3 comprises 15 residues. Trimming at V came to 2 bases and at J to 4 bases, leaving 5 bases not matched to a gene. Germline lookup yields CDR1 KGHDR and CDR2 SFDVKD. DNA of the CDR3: TGTGCCACCAGTGATTACGTAGCGGGAAGAGAGACCCAGTACTTC. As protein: CATSDYVAGRETQYF.